This T cell receptor beta chain is drawn from a study of early T cells in non-severe SARS-CoV-2 infection. Study information: The input, bulk RNA from unsorted whole blood, was sequenced, and chains were unpaired.

Molecules of cDNA were individually given unique molecular identifiers that were attached to them. MiXCR, applied by TCRdb to the 5' RACE reads, yields one record per CDR3 protein. The sample contains 100,000 to 150,000 distinct CDR3 sequences, just under 15% of which appear only once. General study findings and limits: VDJdb matching, biased toward anti-spike CD8 responses, missed private and CD4 specificities.

The table lists this clonotype with a few counts. Its antigen is undetermined. The V gene's germline CDR1 is MRHNA and CDR2 SNTAGT. The ends were cut back, 0 bases at V and 8 bases at J, with 15 bases in the middle. This CDR3 has 15 amino acids. V is TRBV6-4 and J is TRBJ2-3, with D possibly being TRBD1 or TRBD2 (5 bases each). Input material: whole blood. The clonotype comes from an adult who was a healthcare worker with PCR-confirmed SARS-CoV-2 infection or an uninfected control (not recorded which). Written as DNA, the CDR3 is TGTGCCAGCAGTGACTCCCAGCTTGGGACGAGTACGCAGTATTTT. Translation: CASSDSQLGTSTQYF.